The clone carrying this T cell receptor (beta chain) was picked up a small number of times. The sample belongs to a study of early T cells in non-severe SARS-CoV-2 infection. Unique molecular identifiers tagged individual cDNA molecules. TCRdb itself ran the 5' RACE reads through MiXCR, one entry per CDR3 protein. This sample has 40,000 to 55,000 distinct CDR3 sequences, with over 10% found just once. The V gene lost 6 bases and the J gene lost 3 bases, with 15 bases spanning the gap. The CDR3 is 14 amino acids. The receptor comes from an adult who was a healthcare worker with PCR-confirmed SARS-CoV-2 infection or an uninfected control (not recorded which). Sequenced: whole blood. The chain recombines TRBV12-3 or TRBV12-4 with TRBJ2-7; D perhaps matches TRBD1 (5 bases). In nucleotides, the CDR3 is TGTGCCAGCAGCCTAGTGTCCAGGGTCTACGAGCAGTACTTC. This codes for CASSLVSRVYEQYF.